This TCR beta chain was profiled in a study of blood T cell repertoires in COVID-19. For the study at large: There were acute and convalescent COVID-19 samples, and they came from the United States, Italy and Spain.

TCRdb's copy holds only in-frame clones and misses some; the assay was immunoSEQ multiplex PCR. The table includes about 220,000 clones, more than 65% detected once. Sequencing was done on a sample of peripheral blood. The sequence was obtained from a man aged 50-59 years with active or convalescent COVID-19.

For the CDR3, the DNA is TGTGCCAGCAGCTCGTATGCTGACAGGGGCGAAGCTTTCTTT. It yields the protein CASSSYADRGEAFF. The chain uses TRBV5-4 and TRBJ1-1, with 8 positions matching TRBD1. Germline loops: CDR1 SGHNT, CDR2 YYREEE (reference sequence). J was trimmed by 8 bases and V by 3 bases; bases with no gene match: 9. The CDR3 totals 14 residues. Supplemented by reference TRBV5-4 and TRBJ1-1, the full variable domain reads ETGVTQSPTHLIKTRGQQVTLRCSSQSGHNTVSWYQQALGQGPQFIFQYYREEENGRGNFPPRFSGLQFPNYSSELNVNALELDDSALYLCASSSYADRGEAFFGQGTRLTVV.